This T cell receptor (beta chain) was obtained from a study of blood T cell repertoires in COVID-19. At the level of the study: The origin of the acute and convalescent COVID-19 samples was the United States, Italy and Spain.

Authors' processing steps: Using reference gene primer amplification, nucleated cell counts were estimated. Sequenced by immunoSEQ multiplex PCR; TCRdb stores in-frame clones only, minus some. From that table come the V and J calls and clone size; the DNA was used to work out D and trimming. The top ten clones hold around 2% of a sample with about 220,000 clones, 84% of them seen once. The CDR3 spans 14 residues. After removal of 3 bases from V and 3 bases from J, the junction contained 4 bases not matched to a gene. The V gene's germline CDR1 is KGHSH and CDR2 LQKENI. This clone has only one observation.

The receptor was derived from a man between 40 and 49 years old who had recovered from COVID-19. The chain is built from TRBV18 and TRBJ1-1; TRBD1 matches 7 bases. Sample: peripheral blood. This CDR3 reads CASSPPGTDTEAFF. CDR3 DNA: TGTGCCAGCTCACCCCCCGGGACAGACACTGAAGCTTTCTTT.